The T cell receptor beta chain under discussion was sequenced for a study of spatial heterogeneity in lung cancer. This clonotype was observed at least ten times. On each TCR cDNA molecule, a unique molecular identifier was present. Each CDR3 protein is one row after TCRdb ran MiXCR on the 5' RACE reads. This table holds approximately 20,000 distinct CDR3 sequences, approximately 4.2% found once. CDR3 size: 13 residues. The V gene lost 2 bases and the J gene lost 9 bases, with 12 bases spanning the gap. Germline V gene data show CDR1 as SGHRS and CDR2 as YFSETQ. Stated time point: sample taken at primary tumor resection. Samples came from some 71 TRACERx patients with untreated early-stage lung cancer. No cells were sorted before sequencing. The whole RNA sequenced was extracted from tumor, nontumor lung or frozen PBMC.

The chain joins TRBV5-1 to TRBJ1-3; D uncertain. This sequence originates from a male donor with early-stage non-small cell lung cancer. The specimen comprised PBMCs, sampled at surgery. CDR3 nucleotides: TGCGCCAGCAGCTTTGACGGGGATGGCACCATATATTTT. Protein sequence: CASSFDGDGTIYF.